The TCR beta chain described here comes from a study of PD-1 blockade in classical Hodgkin lymphoma. Clones were sequenced by immunoSEQ multiplex PCR, and TCRdb holds only the in-frame ones, with some missing. The table records 39,000 or so clones, roughly nine tenths of them present only once. General observations from the study: CD4+ but not CD8+ TCR diversity rose significantly by C4D1.

Relapse was seen in all patients after autologous stem cell transplantation, and brentuximab vedotin exposure was variable. Germline loops: CDR1 LNHDA, CDR2 SQIVND (reference sequence). With 6 bases removed from V and 3 bases from J, the gap between germline ends came to 18 bases. The CDR3 has 15 amino acids. Turning to this clone: What it recognizes is unknown.

The V and J genes are TRBV19 and TRBJ2-7; D is tentatively TRBD1 or TRBD2 (5 bases each). This sample comprised peripheral blood mononuclear cells (PBMCs), obtained before the second cycle of nivolumab. The origin of this receptor is a human donor with classical Hodgkin lymphoma. In nucleotides, the CDR3 is TGTGCCAGTAGCCCGCGAGGATCAGGGAGCTACGAGCAGTACTTC. It is translated as CASSPRGSGSYEQYF.